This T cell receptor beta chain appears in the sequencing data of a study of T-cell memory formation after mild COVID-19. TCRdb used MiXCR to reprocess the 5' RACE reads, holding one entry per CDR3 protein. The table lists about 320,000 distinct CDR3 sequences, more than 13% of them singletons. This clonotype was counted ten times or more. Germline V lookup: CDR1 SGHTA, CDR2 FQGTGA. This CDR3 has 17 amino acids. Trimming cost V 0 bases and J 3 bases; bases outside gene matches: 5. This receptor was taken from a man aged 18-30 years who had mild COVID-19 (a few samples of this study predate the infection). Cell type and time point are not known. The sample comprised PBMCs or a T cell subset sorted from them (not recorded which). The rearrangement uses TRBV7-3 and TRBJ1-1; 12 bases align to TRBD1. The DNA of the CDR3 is TGTGCCAGCAGCTTAACGGGACAGGGGGCGCTGGACACTGAAGCTTTCTTT. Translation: CASSLTGQGALDTEAFF.